This TCR beta chain was obtained from a study of identical twins (dated by TCRdb to the mid-2010s). Concerning the study at large: TCR alpha and beta repertoires from monozygotic twins, unrelated adults of various ages and cord blood were deep-sequenced to test whether fetal clonotypes persist. To rule out contamination, replicate twin experiments were performed at different times with different library preparation protocols. Overall study results and their limits: Conclusions relied on cross-sectional statistical analysis, since the same donors could not be followed over many years. Out-of-frame TCR alpha sequences shared between twins showed an excess of low generation-probability sequences compared with coincidental sharing between unrelated individuals. Invariant T cells such as MAIT and iNKT could partly confound zero-insertion analyses, although diverse VJ usage argued against such confounding for most clonotypes. A weaker excess of twin sharing was found in beta out-of-frame sequences because the signal-to-noise ratio was lowered by fewer shared sequences. Recombination models systematically underestimated out-of-frame TCR alpha sharing in monozygotic twins but agreed with sharing between unrelated individuals. Fewer insertions were carried by abundant cord blood beta clonotypes; a weaker similar trend was observed in young adult naive repertoires, while no such trend was observed in memory repertoires.

V was cut back by 1 base and J by 0 bases, leaving a gap of 10 bases between them. The CDR3 holds 15 amino acids from the cysteine to the phenylalanine. Only the CDR3 portion is preserved as DNA: 45 bases, with reading frame beginning at the first base. CDR1 and CDR2 (MDHEN, SYDVKM) derive from the germline V gene. Library preparation employed 5' RACE. For sequencing, an Illumina HiSeq 2000 was employed. A universal primer binding site was added through template switching, and the final cDNA carried a unique molecular identifier so that TCR cDNA molecules could be counted accurately. Specific primers in the conserved constant-segment region were used to synthesize first-strand cDNA for the TCR alpha and beta chains. To control for contamination, every cDNA library was double barcoded, receiving both a SMART-Mk sample barcode and Illumina barcodes. Two successive PCR steps introduced TruSeq adapter sequences along with Illumina sample barcodes. The Illumina HiSeq platform was used with custom primers to sequence TCR alpha and beta cDNA libraries. The study's own analysis went as follows. MiGEC was used to process raw reads and extract unique molecular identifiers, and MiXCR was used to find CDR3 positions. For each individual, recombination models were inferred using an EM algorithm with the repgenHMM and IGoR tools. Shared clonotype analysis was performed with the tcR package in R, normalizing sharing by the product of cloneset sizes. To study raw recombination free of thymic and clonal selection effects, out-of-frame nonproductive sequences were analyzed. TCRdb's own reprocessing of the public reads used fastp at Q25 and MiXCR and kept productive beta chains. Identical CDR3 protein sequences are pooled into one entry, listed with their most common genes and DNA. Here the V and J calls rest on TCRdb's processing, not on the authors' analysis. The sample includes a few hundred thousand distinct CDR3 sequences, with about 8.9% observed a single time. Roughly 3.1% of the sample belongs to the ten largest clones.

This clonotype was counted only a few times. The specificity of this receptor is unknown. No quality values exist for individual bases; no much larger clone is one base distant. Every donor in the study was a healthy Caucasian. Three pairs of female monozygotic twins, all aged roughly 18 to 29 years, made up the twin cohort. Positive isolation kits from Invitrogen were used to isolate CD4+ and CD8+ T cell populations. These same records also appear under a second study, on yellow fever vaccine responses in identical twins. The second source states: According to the authors, in identical twins the way T cells responded to vaccination appeared partly convergent and partly personalized. In the study, vaccine-responding T cell clones were precisely tracked in identical twins.

The TCR comes from a woman younger than 30 in good health. The chain employs TRBV28 and TRBJ2-7, with TRBD2 as a weak D call on 5 bases. What was sequenced was CD8+ T cells sorted from blood. The nucleotides read TGTGCCAGCAGTTTATATGGCGGGCTCTCCTACGAGCAGTACTTC. This encodes CASSLYGGLSYEQYF.